Below are 14 T cell receptor beta chains sequenced from a single sample in a study of OX40 agonist ivuxolimab in advanced cancers. The data were produced by immunoSEQ multiplex PCR, yet TCRdb's version contains in-frame clones alone and is incomplete. The repertoire holds 55,000 to 75,000 clones, with just under 85% as singletons. Sequencing used CD4+ or CD8+ T cells sorted from blood, obtained in a trial of the OX40 agonist ivuxolimab. The origin of the receptors is an adult with an advanced solid tumor such as melanoma, head and neck, liver or kidney cancer.

This clone has just one count. V is TRBV23-1 and J is TRBJ2-4; D gene unclear. TRBV23-1 is an open reading frame whose function is uncertain. Deletions cut 6 bases from V and 6 bases from J, with 18 bases between. The CDR3 length is 15 residues. The CDR3 DNA reads as TGCGCCAGCAGCCAAGTCCCCCCAATTCCAAACATTCAGTACTTC. Protein: CASSQVPPIPNIQYF.

This sequence joins TRBV7-9 and TRBJ1-4; D gene uncertain. This CDR3 comprises 14 residues. Germline V gene data show CDR1 as SEHNR and CDR2 as FQNEAQ (reference sequence). Trimming shortened V by 3 bases and J by 9 bases, and 14 bases separated the two germline ends. The chain's CDR3 is CASSLAGVNKKLFF. CDR3 sequence (DNA): TGTGCCAGCAGCTTGGCCGGGGTTAACAAAAAACTGTTTTTT.

The chain uses TRBV6-5 and TRBJ2-7; unclear D gene. The CDR3 consists of 15 residues. With 6 bases removed from V and 1 base from J, the gap between germline ends came to 16 bases. CDR1 and CDR2 from the germline V gene are MNHEY and SVGAGI. The CDR3 nucleotides are TGTGCCAGCAGGCCTAGGTGGTTCGATTCCTACGAGCAGTACTTC. Protein product: CASRPRWFDSYEQYF.

This chain uses TRBV7-8 with TRBJ2-3; a possible D gene is TRBD2 (5 bases). This CDR3 spans 16 amino acids. V lost 6 bases to trimming and J lost 0 bases, with 16 bases between them. Germline V gene sequence: CDR1 SGHVS, CDR2 FQNEAQ. The CDR3: CASRPAQRASTDTQYF. In DNA form, the CDR3 reads TGTGCCAGCAGACCCGCCCAGAGGGCTAGCACAGATACGCAGTATTTT.

This chain connects TRBV23-1 to TRBJ2-3; 8 bases are shared with TRBD1. Being an ORF, TRBV23-1 has a function that is uncertain. Trimming took 8 bases from V and 4 from J; bases not matched to a gene: 5. CDR3 length equals 13 residues. CDR3 amino acids: CASSQDRADTQYF. The CDR3 nucleotides are TGCGCCAGCTCCCAGGACAGGGCAGATACGCAGTATTTT.

V gene TRBV9 combines with J gene TRBJ1-5; tentatively, D is TRBD1 (6 bases). The CDR3 is 15 amino acids. Germline V gives CDR1 SGDLS, CDR2 YYNGEE. V was clipped by 3 bases and J by 2 bases, with 12 bases between them. The chain's CDR3 is CASSEGVLGNQPQHF. CDR3 bases: TGTGCCAGCAGCGAGGGGGTTCTTGGCAATCAGCCCCAGCATTTT. Complete variable domain (other parts from reference TRBV9 and TRBJ1-5): DSGVTQTPKHLITATGQRVTLRCSPRSGDLSVYWYQQSLDQGLQFLIQYYNGEERAKGNILERFSAQQFPDLHSELNLSSLELGDSALYFCASSEGVLGNQPQHFGDGTRLSIL.

V usage is TRBV27 and J usage is TRBJ1-5; TRBD1 might be the D (5 bases). Germline V gene sequence: CDR1 MNHEY, CDR2 SMNVEV (reference sequence). The CDR3 consists of 14 residues. V lost 3 bases and J 2 bases, leaving 8 bases between the germline ends. The CDR3 region is CASSLRGGNQPQHF. CDR3 DNA: TGTGCCAGCAGTTTGAGAGGGGGCAATCAGCCCCAGCATTTT.

The CDR3 reads CASEARGTRPLHF. The DNA of the CDR3 is TGTGCCAGCGAGGCCCGAGGAACCAGACCCCTCCACTTT. This rearrangement joins TRBV28 to TRBJ1-6; D is uncertain. Germline CDR1 reads MDHEN; CDR2 reads SYDVKM. Trimming cost V 8 bases and J 12 bases, with 17 bases left between them. The length of the CDR3 is 13 residues.

The V gene is TRBV5-4, the J gene TRBJ1-5; possibly TRBD1 for D (6 bases). This CDR3 contains 15 residues. V lost 2 bases and J lost 3, with 12 bases in between. Germline V CDR1 and CDR2: SGHNT, YYREEE (reference sequence). CDR3 region: CASSFGGHFNQPQHF. As DNA, the CDR3 is TGTGCCAGCAGCTTTGGGGGACACTTCAATCAGCCCCAGCATTTT. The whole variable domain, filled in from reference TRBV5-4 and TRBJ1-5, reads ETGVTQSPTHLIKTRGQQVTLRCSSQSGHNTVSWYQQALGQGPQFIFQYYREEENGRGNFPPRFSGLQFPNYSSELNVNALELDDSALYLCASSFGGHFNQPQHFGDGTRLSIL.

V and J are TRBV28 and TRBJ1-1, with D possibly being TRBD1 (5 bases). Trimming removed 8 bases from V and 8 bases from J, with 12 bases in between. The germline V gene has CDR1 MDHEN and CDR2 SYDVKM. There are 11 residues in the CDR3. CDR3 sequence: CASGAGIEAFF. Here the CDR3 DNA reads TGTGCCAGCGGGGCGGGGATCGAAGCTTTCTTT.

The chain employs TRBV4-3 and TRBJ2-5; 7 nucleotides align to TRBD1. Germline CDR1 reads LGHNA; CDR2 reads YSLEER. Trimming took 0 bases from V and 2 from J; bases not matched to a gene: 9. This CDR3 is 17 amino acids long. CDR3 amino acids: CASSQEGSRGLQETQYF. Here the CDR3 DNA reads TGCGCCAGCAGCCAAGAAGGGTCCAGGGGGTTACAAGAGACCCAGTACTTC.

This chain uses TRBV30 with TRBJ2-5; 8 bases map to TRBD2. V trimming: 0 bases; J trimming: 1 base; junction bases outside the gene matches: 22. Germline CDR1 is GTSNPN and CDR2 is SVGIG (reference sequence). This CDR3 is 21 amino acids long. This CDR3 is CAWSVVWFIGREGKSQETQYF. The CDR3 nucleotides are TGTGCCTGGAGTGTAGTGTGGTTTATCGGTCGGGAGGGCAAAAGCCAAGAGACCCAGTACTTC.

This chain joins TRBV6-6 and TRBJ2-3; the match to TRBD1 covers 9 bases. CDR1 is MNHNY, CDR2 SVGAGI, per germline (reference sequence). The CDR3 contains 13 residues. V was clipped by 7 bases and J by 5 bases; unmatched bases: 4. The CDR3 DNA sequence: TGTGCCAGCAACAGGGGGCAGGTAGATACGCAGTATTTT. It codes for CASNRGQVDTQYF.

V usage is TRBV5-6 and J usage is TRBJ2-3, with 8 bases aligning to TRBD2. The germline V gene encodes CDR1 SGHDT and CDR2 YYEEEE. V was pared by 2 bases and J by 4 bases, with 6 bases of the junction left unmatched. This CDR3 region has 15 residues. CDR3 sequence: CASSFGGGSPDTQYF. DNA for the CDR3: TGTGCCAGCAGCTTTGGCGGGGGGTCGCCAGATACGCAGTATTTT.